What follows describes a single TCR beta chain. The sample comes from a study of blood T cell repertoires in COVID-19. Study in general: COVID-19 samples, acute and convalescent, were from the United States, Italy and Spain. The analysed material was cDNA or gDNA that came from T cells, B-cell-depleted T cells, or PBMCs.

Per the germline V gene, CDR1 is ENHRY and CDR2 is SYGVKD. The V gene end was trimmed by 2 bases and the J gene end by 8 bases; junction bases not matched to a gene: 9. The CDR3 length is 16 residues. In the authors' methods: Nucleated cell counts were estimated from reference gene primer amplification. TCRdb's copy holds only in-frame clones and misses some; the assay was immunoSEQ multiplex PCR. That table supplies the V and J calls and clone size; D and trimming were determined from the DNA. The sample holds some 130,000 clones, roughly 79% seen once. The sequence was collected from a human donor in a cohort sampled during active COVID-19. The chain joins TRBV10-3 to TRBJ1-4, with TRBD1 matching over 9 bases. Sequenced: peripheral blood. CDR3 DNA sequence: TGTGCCATCAGTGAGCCGTCACAGGGGGCAAGAGAAAAACTGTTTTTT. This gives the protein CAISEPSQGAREKLFF.